This TCR beta chain is drawn from a study of cytomegalovirus exposure and HLA in healthy donors. Study background: Of the donors genotyped, some 400 in all, about 82% fell in the Caucasian-associated ancestry cluster. General study points: HLA-A and HLA-B allele assignments for most subjects were reportedly predicted accurately using TCR beta sequences. In an earlier analysis, in 620 or so donors, most V segments appeared productive either ~87% or ~30% of the time. It was shown in a later analysis that HLA-associated TCR beta chains were more clonally expanded than other, equally common chains.

About this clone: Its antigen is unknown.

PCR used 60 Vbeta primers and 13 Jbeta primers. The data were produced by immunoSEQ multiplex PCR, yet TCRdb's version contains in-frame clones alone and is incomplete. Among some 80,000 clones, 10% were seen once, and the ten largest hold approximately 24%. V was clipped by 5 bases and J by 4 bases; unmatched bases: 7. Germline V gives CDR1 LNHDA, CDR2 SQIVND (reference sequence). This CDR3 has 15 residues. The receptor's source is a man between 60 and 70 years old in good health and CMV-seropositive. What was sequenced was PBMCs. The chain links TRBV19 to TRBJ2-5; 10 bases line up with TRBD1. The CDR3 sequence is CASSPGTGEGETQYF. The DNA of the CDR3 is TGTGCCAGTAGTCCTGGGACAGGGGAGGGAGAGACCCAGTACTTC.